In its sample, the clone carrying this T cell receptor (beta chain) was seen a few times. The trim removed 4 bases at V and 1 base at J, leaving 7 bases unmatched. CDR3 length equals 14 residues. In germline, CDR1 is SQVTM, CDR2 ANQGSEA. The sample belongs to a study of cytomegalovirus exposure and HLA in healthy donors. Primers for the PCR totalled 60 Vbeta and 13 Jbeta. Data came from immunoSEQ multiplex PCR; TCRdb stores just in-frame clones and leaves some out. The profile covers approximately 140,000 clones, with 70% to 80% appearing a single time and 8.8% taken by the ten largest. This chain joins TRBV29-1 and TRBJ2-7; 7 bases line up with TRBD2. The source material was PBMCs. The receptor was isolated from a woman aged 45 to 65 in good health and CMV-seropositive. CDR3 bases: TGCAGCGTTGCGGGAGGCAGCCAATCCTACGAGCAGTACTTC. It translates to CSVAGGSQSYEQYF.